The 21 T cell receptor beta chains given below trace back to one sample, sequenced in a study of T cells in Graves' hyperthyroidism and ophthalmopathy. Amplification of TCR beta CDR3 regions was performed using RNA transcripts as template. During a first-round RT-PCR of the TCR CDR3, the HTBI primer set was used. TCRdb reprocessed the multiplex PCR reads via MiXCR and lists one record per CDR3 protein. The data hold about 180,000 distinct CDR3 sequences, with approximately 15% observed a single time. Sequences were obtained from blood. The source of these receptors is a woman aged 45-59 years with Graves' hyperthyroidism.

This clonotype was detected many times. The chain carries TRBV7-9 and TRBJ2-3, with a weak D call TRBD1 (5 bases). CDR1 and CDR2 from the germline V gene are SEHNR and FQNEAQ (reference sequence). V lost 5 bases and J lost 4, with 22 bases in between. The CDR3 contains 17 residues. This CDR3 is CASSALYPGPESDTQYF. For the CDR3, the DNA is TGTGCCAGCAGCGCCCTTTACCCAGGGCCTGAGTCAGATACGCAGTATTTT.

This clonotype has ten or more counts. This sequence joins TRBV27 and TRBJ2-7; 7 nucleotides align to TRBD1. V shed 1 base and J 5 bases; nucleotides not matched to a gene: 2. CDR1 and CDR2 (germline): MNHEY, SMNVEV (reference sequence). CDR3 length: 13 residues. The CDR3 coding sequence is TGTGCCAGCAGTTTATACAGGGGCGACGAGCAGTACTTC. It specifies CASSLYRGDEQYF.

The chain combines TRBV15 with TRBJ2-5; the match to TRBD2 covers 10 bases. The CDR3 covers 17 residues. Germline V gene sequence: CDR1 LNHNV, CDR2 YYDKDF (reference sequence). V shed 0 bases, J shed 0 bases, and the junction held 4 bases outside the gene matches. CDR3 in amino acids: CATSRDTLAGDQETQYF. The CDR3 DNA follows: TGTGCCACCAGCAGAGATACTCTAGCGGGGGACCAAGAGACCCAGTACTTC.

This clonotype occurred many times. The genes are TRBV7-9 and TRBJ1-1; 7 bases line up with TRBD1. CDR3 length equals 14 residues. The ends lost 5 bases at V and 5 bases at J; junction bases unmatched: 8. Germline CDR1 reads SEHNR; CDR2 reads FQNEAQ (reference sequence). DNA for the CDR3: TGTGCCAGCAGCCCATCGACAGGGCGGACTGAAGCTTTCTTT. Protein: CASSPSTGRTEAFF.

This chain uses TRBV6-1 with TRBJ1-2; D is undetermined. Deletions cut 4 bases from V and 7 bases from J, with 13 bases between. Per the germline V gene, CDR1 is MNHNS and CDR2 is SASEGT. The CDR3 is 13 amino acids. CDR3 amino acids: CASSGQEAGGYTF. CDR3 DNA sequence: TGTGCCAGCAGTGGCCAGGAGGCGGGTGGCTACACCTTC.

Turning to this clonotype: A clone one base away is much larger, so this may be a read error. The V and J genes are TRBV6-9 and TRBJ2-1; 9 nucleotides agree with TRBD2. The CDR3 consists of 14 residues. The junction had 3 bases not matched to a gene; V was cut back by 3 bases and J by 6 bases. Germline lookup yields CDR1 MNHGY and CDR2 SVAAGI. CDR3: CASSYPAGGNEQFF. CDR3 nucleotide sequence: TGTGCCAGCAGTTACCCAGCGGGGGGCAATGAGCAGTTCTTC.

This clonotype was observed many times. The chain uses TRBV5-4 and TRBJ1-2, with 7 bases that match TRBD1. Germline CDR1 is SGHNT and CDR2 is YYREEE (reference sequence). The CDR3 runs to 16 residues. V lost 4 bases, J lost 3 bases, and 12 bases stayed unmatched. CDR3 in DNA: TGTGCCAGCAGCCGGGGACAGATAGGGTATGACTATGGCTACACCTTC. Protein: CASSRGQIGYDYGYTF.

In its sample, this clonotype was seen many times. The DNA of the CDR3 is TGTGCCAGCAGCTTAGCGGCCGGGGGTGACGAGCAGTACTTC. It codes for CASSLAAGGDEQYF. This sequence joins TRBV7-9 and TRBJ2-7; possible D gene TRBD2, 6 bases. The CDR3 has 14 residues. CDR1 is SEHNR and CDR2 is FQNEAQ in the germline V gene (reference sequence). Trimming stripped 0 bases from V and 5 bases from J, with 11 bases between.

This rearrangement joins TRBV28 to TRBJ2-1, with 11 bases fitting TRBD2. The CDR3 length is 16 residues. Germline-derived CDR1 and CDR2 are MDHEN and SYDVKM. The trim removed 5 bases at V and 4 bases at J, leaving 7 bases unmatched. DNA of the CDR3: TGTGCCAGCAGTCTACTTAGCGGGAGGGCTTACAATGAGCAGTTCTTC. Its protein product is CASSLLSGRAYNEQFF.

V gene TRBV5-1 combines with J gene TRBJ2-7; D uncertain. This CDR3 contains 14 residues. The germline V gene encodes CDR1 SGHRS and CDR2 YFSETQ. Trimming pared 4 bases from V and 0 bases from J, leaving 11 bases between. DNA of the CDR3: TGCGCCAGCAGCACCCTGGTATCCTCCTACGAGCAGTACTTC. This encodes CASSTLVSSYEQYF.

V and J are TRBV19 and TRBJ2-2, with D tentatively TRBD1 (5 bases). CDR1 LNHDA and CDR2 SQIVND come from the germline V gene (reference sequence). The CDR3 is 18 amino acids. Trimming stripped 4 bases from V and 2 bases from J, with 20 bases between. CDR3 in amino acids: CASSRSQGIAGNTGELFF. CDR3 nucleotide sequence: TGTGCCAGTAGTAGATCCCAGGGTATTGCTGGAAACACCGGGGAGCTGTTTTTT.

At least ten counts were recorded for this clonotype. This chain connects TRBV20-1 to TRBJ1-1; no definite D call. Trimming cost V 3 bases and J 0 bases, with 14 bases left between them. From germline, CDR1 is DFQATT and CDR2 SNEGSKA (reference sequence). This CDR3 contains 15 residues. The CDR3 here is CSASNKNGVNTEAFF. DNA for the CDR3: TGCAGTGCTAGTAACAAGAATGGGGTGAACACTGAAGCTTTCTTT.

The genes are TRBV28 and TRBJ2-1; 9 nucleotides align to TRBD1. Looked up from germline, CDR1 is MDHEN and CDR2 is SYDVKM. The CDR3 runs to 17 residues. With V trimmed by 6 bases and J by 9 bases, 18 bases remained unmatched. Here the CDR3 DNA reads TGTGCCAGCAGACCCCCCATCGGGACAGGGAAGTTCGGTGAGCAGTTCTTC. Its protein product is CASRPPIGTGKFGEQFF. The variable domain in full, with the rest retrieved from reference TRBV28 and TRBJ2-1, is DVKVTQSSRYLVKRTGEKVFLECVQDMDHENMFWYRQDPGLGLRLIYFSYDVKMKEKGDIPEGYSVSREKKERFSLILESASTNQTSMYLCASRPPIGTGKFGEQFFGPGTRLTVL.

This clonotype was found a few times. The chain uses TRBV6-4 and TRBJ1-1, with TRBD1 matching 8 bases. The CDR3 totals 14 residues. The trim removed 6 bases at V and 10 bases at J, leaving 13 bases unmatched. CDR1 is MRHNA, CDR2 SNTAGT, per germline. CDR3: CASRHPQGALGAFF. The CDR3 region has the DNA TGTGCCAGCAGACACCCTCAGGGGGCCTTAGGAGCTTTCTTT.

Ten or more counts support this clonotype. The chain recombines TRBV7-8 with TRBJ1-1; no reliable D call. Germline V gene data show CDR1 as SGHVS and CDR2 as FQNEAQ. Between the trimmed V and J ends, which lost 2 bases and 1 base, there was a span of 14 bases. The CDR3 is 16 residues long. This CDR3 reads CASSLTVKTENTEAFF. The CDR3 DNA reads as TGTGCCAGCAGCTTAACGGTCAAGACTGAGAACACTGAAGCTTTCTTT.

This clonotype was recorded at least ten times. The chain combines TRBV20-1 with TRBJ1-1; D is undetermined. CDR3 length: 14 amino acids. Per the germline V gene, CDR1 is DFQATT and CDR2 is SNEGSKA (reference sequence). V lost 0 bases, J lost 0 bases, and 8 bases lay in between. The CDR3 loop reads CSAREHIMNTEAFF. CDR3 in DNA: TGCAGTGCTAGAGAGCACATCATGAACACTGAAGCTTTCTTT.

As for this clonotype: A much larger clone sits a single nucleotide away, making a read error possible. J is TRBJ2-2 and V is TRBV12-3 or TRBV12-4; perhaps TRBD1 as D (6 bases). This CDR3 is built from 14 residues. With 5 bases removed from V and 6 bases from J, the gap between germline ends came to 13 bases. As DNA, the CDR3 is TGTGCCAGCAGTAAAAATGGACAGCCCGGGGAGCTGTTTTTT. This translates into CASSKNGQPGELFF.

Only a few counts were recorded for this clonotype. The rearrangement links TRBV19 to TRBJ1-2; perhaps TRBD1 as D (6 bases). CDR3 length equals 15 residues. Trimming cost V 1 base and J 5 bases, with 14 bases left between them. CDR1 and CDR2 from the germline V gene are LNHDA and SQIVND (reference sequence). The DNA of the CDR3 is TGTGCCAGTAGTATAGTCGGCGGGGGCAATTATGGCTACACCTTC. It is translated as CASSIVGGGNYGYTF.

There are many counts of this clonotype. In DNA, the CDR3 is TGTGCCAGCCGGGACAGGGAGAGGGGTGAGCAGTTCTTC. Protein sequence: CASRDRERGEQFF. The rearrangement uses TRBV19 and TRBJ2-1, with 9 bases fitting TRBD1. Germline trimming cut 9 bases from V and 9 bases from J; bases unmatched to any gene: 9. Germline lookup yields CDR1 LNHDA and CDR2 SQIVND (reference sequence). This CDR3 contains 13 residues.

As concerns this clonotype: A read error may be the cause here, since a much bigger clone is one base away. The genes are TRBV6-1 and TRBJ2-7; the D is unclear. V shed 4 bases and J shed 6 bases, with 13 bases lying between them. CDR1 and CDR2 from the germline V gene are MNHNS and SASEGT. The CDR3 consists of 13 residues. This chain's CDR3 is CASSGSGFCEQYF. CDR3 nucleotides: TGTGCCAGCAGTGGATCCGGATTCTGCGAGCAGTACTTC.

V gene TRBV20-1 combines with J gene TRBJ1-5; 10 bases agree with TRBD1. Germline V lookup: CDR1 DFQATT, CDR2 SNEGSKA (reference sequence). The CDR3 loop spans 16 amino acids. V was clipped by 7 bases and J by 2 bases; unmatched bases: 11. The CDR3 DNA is TGCAGTGTTGAGACAGGGGGCGGTTGGGGCAATCAGCCCCAGCATTTT. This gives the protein CSVETGGGWGNQPQHF.